This T cell receptor (beta chain) was identified during a study of shared clonotypes between healthy human individuals. Unsorted samples relied on some 90 million PBMCs, which served as the source of genomic DNA. This CDR3 is built from 18 residues. CDR1 and CDR2 (germline): MNHEY, SMNVEV (reference sequence). V shed 1 base, J shed 0 bases, and the junction held 6 bases outside the gene matches. Sequenced by immunoSEQ multiplex PCR; TCRdb stores in-frame clones only, minus some. The sample shows hundreds of thousands of clones, approximately 77% of them seen only once. Sequencing input: PBMCs. The chain recombines TRBV27 with TRBJ2-1, with TRBD2 matching 10 bases. The sequence came from a middle-aged woman in good health. Some clones in this sample may be carry-over from other donors' samples. The CDR3 nucleotides read TGTGCCAGCAGTTTATGGGCTAGCGGGGGTAGCTCCTACAATGAGCAGTTCTTC. This encodes CASSLWASGGSSYNEQFF.